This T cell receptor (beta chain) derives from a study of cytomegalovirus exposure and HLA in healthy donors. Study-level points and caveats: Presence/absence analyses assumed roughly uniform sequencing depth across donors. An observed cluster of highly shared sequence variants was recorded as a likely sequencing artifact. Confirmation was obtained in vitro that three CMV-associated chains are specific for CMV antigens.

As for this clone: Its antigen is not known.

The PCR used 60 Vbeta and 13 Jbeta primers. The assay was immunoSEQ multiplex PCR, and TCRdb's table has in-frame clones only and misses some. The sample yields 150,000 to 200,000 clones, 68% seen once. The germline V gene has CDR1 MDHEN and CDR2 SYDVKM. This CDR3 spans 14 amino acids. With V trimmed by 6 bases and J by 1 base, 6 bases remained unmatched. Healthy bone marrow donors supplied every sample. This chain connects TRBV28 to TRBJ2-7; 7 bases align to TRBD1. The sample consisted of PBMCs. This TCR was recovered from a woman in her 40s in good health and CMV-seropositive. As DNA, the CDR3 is TGTGCCAGCAGAACCCCGGGACAGTCCTACGAGCAGTACTTC. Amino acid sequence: CASRTPGQSYEQYF. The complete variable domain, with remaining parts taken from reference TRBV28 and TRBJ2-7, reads DVKVTQSSRYLVKRTGEKVFLECVQDMDHENMFWYRQDPGLGLRLIYFSYDVKMKEKGDIPEGYSVSREKKERFSLILESASTNQTSMYLCASRTPGQSYEQYFGPGTRLTVT.